This T cell receptor beta chain emerged from a study of CD8+ T cells in alopecia areata. The V gene lost 3 bases and the J gene lost 4 bases, with 19 bases spanning the gap. This CDR3 has 17 amino acids. From germline, CDR1 is ENHRY and CDR2 SYGVKD. Following extraction, RNA underwent reverse transcription to cDNA, which served as the sequencing template. TCRdb keeps only in-frame clones here, not all; method: immunoSEQ multiplex PCR. The sample holds more than 200,000 clones, about 68% seen once. The chain joins TRBV10-3 to TRBJ2-4; TRBD1 is a possible D gene (6 bases). The sample here was CD4+ T cells sorted from blood, taken at week 0. The source is a human donor with alopecia areata. This CDR3 reads CAISEAVGWTVKNIQYF. In DNA, the CDR3 is TGTGCCATCAGTGAAGCGGTTGGTTGGACAGTAAAAAACATTCAGTACTTC.